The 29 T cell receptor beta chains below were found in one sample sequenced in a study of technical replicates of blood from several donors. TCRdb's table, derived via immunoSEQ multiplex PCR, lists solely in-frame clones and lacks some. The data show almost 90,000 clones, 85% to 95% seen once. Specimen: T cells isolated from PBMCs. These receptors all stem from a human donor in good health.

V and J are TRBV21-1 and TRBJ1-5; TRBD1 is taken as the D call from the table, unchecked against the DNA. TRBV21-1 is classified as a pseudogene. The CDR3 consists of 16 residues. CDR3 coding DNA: TGTGCCAGCAGCGGTCCGGGACAGGGGGTCAACCAGCCCCAGCATTTT. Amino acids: CASSGPGQGVNQPQHF.

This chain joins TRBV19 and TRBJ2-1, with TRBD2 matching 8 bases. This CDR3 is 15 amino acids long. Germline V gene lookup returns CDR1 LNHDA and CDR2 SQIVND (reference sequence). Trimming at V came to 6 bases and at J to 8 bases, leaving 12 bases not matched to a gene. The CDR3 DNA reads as TGTGCCAGTAGCATAAGGAGACTAGCGTTCGATGAGCAGTTCTTC. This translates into CASSIRRLAFDEQFF.

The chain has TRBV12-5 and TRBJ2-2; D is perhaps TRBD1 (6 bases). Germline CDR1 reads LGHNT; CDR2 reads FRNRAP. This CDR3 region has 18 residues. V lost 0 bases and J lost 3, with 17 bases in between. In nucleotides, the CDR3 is TGTGCTAGTGGTTTGGTAATATCGGGCAGGGGCGACACCGGGGAGCTGTTTTTT. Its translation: CASGLVISGRGDTGELFF.

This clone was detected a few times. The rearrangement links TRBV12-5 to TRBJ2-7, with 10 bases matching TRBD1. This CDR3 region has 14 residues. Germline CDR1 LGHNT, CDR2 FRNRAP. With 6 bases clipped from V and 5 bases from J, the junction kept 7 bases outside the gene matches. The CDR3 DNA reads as TGTGCTAGTGGCCTTGGACAGGGGGTCAACGAGCAGTACTTC. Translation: CASGLGQGVNEQYF.

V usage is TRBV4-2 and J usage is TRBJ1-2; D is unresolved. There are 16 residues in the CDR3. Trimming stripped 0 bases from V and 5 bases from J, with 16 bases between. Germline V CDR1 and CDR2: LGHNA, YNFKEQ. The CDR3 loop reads CASSQDPLLRGYGYTF. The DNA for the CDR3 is TGTGCCAGCAGCCAAGATCCACTGCTCCGAGGGTATGGCTACACCTTC.

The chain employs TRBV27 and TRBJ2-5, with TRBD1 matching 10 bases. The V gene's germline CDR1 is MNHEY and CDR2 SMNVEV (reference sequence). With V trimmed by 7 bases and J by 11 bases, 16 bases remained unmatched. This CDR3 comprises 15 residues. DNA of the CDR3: TGTGCCAGCACTAAAGGGACAGGGGCCCGCAATCAACAGTACTTC. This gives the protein CASTKGTGARNQQYF.

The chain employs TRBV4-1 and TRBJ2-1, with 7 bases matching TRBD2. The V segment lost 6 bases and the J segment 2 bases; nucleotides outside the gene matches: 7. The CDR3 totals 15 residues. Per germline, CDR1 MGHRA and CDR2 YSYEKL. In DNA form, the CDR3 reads TGCGCCAGCAGTTCAGCGGGATCGGCCTACAATGAGCAGTTCTTC. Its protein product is CASSSAGSAYNEQFF.

This CDR3 is CATSIGPPGGNEQFF. The DNA for the CDR3 is TGTGCCACCAGCATTGGTCCCCCGGGCGGGAATGAGCAGTTCTTC. The chain recombines TRBV15 with TRBJ2-1; maybe TRBD2 (5 bases). The CDR3 runs to 15 residues. Germline CDR1 is LNHNV and CDR2 is YYDKDF (reference sequence). The V and J ends lost 4 bases and 7 bases respectively, with 17 bases between them.

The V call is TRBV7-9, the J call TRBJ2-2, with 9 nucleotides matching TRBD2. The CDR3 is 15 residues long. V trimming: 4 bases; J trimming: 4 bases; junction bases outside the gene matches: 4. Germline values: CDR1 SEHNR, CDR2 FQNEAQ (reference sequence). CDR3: CASSSPGLATGELFF. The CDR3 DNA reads TGTGCCAGCAGCTCCCCGGGACTAGCCACCGGGGAGCTGTTTTTT.

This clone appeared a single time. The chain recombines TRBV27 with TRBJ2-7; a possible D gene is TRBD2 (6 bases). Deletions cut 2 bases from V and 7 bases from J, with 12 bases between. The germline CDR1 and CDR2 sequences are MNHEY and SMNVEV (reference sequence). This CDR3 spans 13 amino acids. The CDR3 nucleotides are TGTGCCAGCAGTTTAGGCCCCCGGGGGGAGCAGTACTTC. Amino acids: CASSLGPRGEQYF.

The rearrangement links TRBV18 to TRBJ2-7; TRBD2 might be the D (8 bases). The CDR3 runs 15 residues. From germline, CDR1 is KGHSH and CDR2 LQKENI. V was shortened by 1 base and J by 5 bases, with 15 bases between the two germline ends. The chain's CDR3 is CASSPRQGAGDEQYF. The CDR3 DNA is TGTGCCAGCTCACCACGACAGGGAGCGGGGGACGAGCAGTACTTC. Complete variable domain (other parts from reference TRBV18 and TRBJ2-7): NAGVMQNPRHLVRRRGQEARLRCSPMKGHSHVYWYRQLPEEGLKFMVYLQKENIIDESGMPKERFSAEFPKEGPSILRIQQVVRGDSAAYFCASSPRQGAGDEQYFGPGTRLTVT.

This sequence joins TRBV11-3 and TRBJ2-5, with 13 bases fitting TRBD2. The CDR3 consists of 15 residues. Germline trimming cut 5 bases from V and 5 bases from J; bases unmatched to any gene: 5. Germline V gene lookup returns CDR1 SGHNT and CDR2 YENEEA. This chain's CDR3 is CASSRTSGSRETQYF. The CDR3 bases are TGTGCCAGCAGCCGGACTAGCGGGAGTAGGGAGACCCAGTACTTC.

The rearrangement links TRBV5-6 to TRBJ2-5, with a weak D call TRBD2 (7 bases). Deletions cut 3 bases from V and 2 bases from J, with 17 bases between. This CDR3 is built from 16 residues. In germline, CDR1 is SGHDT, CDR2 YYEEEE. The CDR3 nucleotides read TGTGCCAGCAGCTACCTGGGGGCGGGGGTTCAAGAGACCCAGTACTTC. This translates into CASSYLGAGVQETQYF.

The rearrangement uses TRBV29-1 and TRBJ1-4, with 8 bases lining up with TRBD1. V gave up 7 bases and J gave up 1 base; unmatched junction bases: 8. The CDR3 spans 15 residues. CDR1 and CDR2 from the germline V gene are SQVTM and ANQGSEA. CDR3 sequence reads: CSAGGSSLTNEKLFF. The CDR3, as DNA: TGCAGCGCAGGGGGCTCCTCGTTAACTAATGAAAAACTGTTTTTT.

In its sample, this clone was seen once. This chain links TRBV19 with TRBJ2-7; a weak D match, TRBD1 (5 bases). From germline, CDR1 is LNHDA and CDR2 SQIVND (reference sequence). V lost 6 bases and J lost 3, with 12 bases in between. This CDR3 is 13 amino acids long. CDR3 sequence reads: CASSSRVGYEQYF. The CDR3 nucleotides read TGTGCCAGTAGCAGCAGGGTGGGCTACGAGCAGTACTTC.

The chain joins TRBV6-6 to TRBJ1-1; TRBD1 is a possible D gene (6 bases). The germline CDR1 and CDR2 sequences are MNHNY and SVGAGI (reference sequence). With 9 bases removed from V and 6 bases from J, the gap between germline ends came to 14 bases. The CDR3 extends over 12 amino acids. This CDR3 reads CASNRGRAEAFF. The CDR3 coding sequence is TGTGCCAGTAATAGGGGGAGGGCTGAAGCTTTCTTT.

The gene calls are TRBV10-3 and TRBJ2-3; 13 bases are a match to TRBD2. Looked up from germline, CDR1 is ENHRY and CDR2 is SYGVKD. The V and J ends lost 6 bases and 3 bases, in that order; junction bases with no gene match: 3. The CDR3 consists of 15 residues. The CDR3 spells CAIRGTSGNTDTQYF. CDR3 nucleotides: TGTGCCATCAGAGGGACTAGCGGGAATACAGATACGCAGTATTTT.

CDR3 residues: CASSLTGTNYGYTF. CDR3 nucleotide sequence: TGTGCCAGTAGCCTGACAGGGACTAACTATGGCTACACCTTC. J is TRBJ1-2 and V is TRBV19, with 7 bases matching TRBD1. The CDR3 loop spans 14 amino acids. Trimming at V came to 6 bases and at J to 0 bases, leaving 4 bases not matched to a gene. Germline CDR1 LNHDA, CDR2 SQIVND (reference sequence).

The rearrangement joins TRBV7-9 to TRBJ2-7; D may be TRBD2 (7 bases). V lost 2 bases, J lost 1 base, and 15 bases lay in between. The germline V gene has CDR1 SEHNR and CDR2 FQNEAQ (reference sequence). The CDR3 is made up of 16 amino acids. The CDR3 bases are TGTGCCAGCAGCTTACCCAAGGGGGGAGGGTCCTACGAGCAGTACTTC. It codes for CASSLPKGGGSYEQYF.

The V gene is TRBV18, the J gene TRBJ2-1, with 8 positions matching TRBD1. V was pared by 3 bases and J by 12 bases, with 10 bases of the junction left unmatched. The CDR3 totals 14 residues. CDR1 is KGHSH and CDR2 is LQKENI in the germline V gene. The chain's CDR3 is CASSPRDRPSGQFF. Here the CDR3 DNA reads TGTGCCAGCTCACCCCGGGACAGGCCAAGCGGGCAGTTCTTC. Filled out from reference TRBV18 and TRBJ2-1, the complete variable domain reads NAGVMQNPRHLVRRRGQEARLRCSPMKGHSHVYWYRQLPEEGLKFMVYLQKENIIDESGMPKERFSAEFPKEGPSILRIQQVVRGDSAAYFCASSPRDRPSGQFFGPGTRLTVL.

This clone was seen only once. The CDR3 nucleotides are TGCGCCAGCAGCGCGGACCGGGGGTCCACAGATACGCAGTATTTT. Its translation is CASSADRGSTDTQYF. The V call is TRBV5-1, the J call TRBJ2-3; the D gene is possibly TRBD2 (6 bases). Germline V gene lookup returns CDR1 SGHRS and CDR2 YFSETQ. Trimming stripped 4 bases from V and 2 bases from J, with 14 bases between. This CDR3 is built from 15 residues.

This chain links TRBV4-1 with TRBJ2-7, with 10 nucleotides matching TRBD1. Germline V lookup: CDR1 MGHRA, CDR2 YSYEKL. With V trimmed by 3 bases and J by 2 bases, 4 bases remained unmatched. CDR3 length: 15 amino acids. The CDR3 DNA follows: TGCGCCAGCAGCCAGGGACAGGGGAGTACCTACGAGCAGTACTTC. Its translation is CASSQGQGSTYEQYF.

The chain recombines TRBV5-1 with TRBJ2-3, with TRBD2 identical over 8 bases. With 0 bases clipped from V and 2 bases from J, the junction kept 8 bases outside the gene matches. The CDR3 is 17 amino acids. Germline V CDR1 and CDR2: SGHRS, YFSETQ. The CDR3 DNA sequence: TGCGCCAGCAGCTTGGACGGAGTAGCGGGGATCACAGATACGCAGTATTTT. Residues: CASSLDGVAGITDTQYF. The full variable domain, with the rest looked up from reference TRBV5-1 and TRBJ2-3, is KAGVTQTPRYLIKTRGQQVTLSCSPISGHRSVSWYQQTPGQGLQFLFEYFSETQRNKGNFPGRFSGRQFSNSRSEMNVSTLELGDSALYLCASSLDGVAGITDTQYFGPGTRLTVL.

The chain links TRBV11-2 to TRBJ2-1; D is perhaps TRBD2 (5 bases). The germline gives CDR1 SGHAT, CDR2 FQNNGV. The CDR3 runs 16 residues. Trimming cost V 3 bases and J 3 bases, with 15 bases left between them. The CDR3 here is CASSLIDSRGYNEQFF. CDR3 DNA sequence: TGTGCCAGCAGCTTGATAGATAGCCGGGGCTACAATGAGCAGTTCTTC.

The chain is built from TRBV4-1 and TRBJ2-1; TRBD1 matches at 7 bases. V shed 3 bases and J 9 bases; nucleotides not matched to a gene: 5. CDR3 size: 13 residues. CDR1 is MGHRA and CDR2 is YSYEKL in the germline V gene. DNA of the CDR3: TGCGCCAGCAGCCAGACGACAGGGTTTGAGCAGTTCTTC. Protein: CASSQTTGFEQFF.

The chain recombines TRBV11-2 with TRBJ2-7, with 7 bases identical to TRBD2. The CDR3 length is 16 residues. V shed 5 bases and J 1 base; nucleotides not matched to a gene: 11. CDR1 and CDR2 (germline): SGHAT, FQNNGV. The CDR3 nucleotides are TGTGCCAGCAGCACAATAAGCGGGGCAATTTCCTACGAGCAGTACTTC. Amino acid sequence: CASSTISGAISYEQYF.

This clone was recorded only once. The CDR3 region is CASMAAGGPTGELFF. The CDR3, as DNA: TGTGCCAGTATGGCGGCGGGGGGCCCCACCGGGGAGCTGTTTTTT. This chain uses TRBV19 with TRBJ2-2; 8 positions agree with TRBD2. This CDR3 contains 15 residues. Germline CDR1 LNHDA, CDR2 SQIVND (reference sequence). V gave up 7 bases and J gave up 4 bases; unmatched junction bases: 8.

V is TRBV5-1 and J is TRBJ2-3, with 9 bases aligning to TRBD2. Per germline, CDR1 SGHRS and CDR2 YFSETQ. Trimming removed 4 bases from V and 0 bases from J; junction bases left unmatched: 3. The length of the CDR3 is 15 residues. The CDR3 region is CASSVTSGSTDTQYF. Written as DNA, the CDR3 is TGCGCCAGCAGCGTAACTAGCGGGAGCACAGATACGCAGTATTTT.

As DNA, the CDR3 is TGCGCCAGCACCGGGACAGGGAAGATGGACGAGCAGTACTTC. Its translation is CASTGTGKMDEQYF. The rearrangement joins TRBV10-2 to TRBJ2-7, with 9 bases aligning to TRBD1. The CDR3 loop spans 14 amino acids. Germline-derived CDR1 and CDR2 are WSHSY and SAAADI. After removal of 7 bases from V and 5 bases from J, the junction contained 9 bases not matched to a gene.